A selection of T cell receptor beta chains follows, all from one sample in a study of shared clonotypes between healthy human individuals. The table came from immunoSEQ multiplex PCR; TCRdb's copy has only in-frame clones and leaves some out. The sample lists over 700,000 clones, over 60% occurring once. Sample: memory CD4+ T cells sorted from blood. The receptor set was obtained from a woman aged 25 to 39 in good health. The CDR3 runs from the conserved cysteine through the conserved F or W. Each record gives: V gene, clone size, D gene, J gene, CDR3 length, CDR3 protein, CDR3 DNA. The D gene is left open where the match is weak. Size is stated for part of the rows, as once, few or many counts, or as a class when the clone is expanded.

V: TRBV2
size: few
D: TRBD2
J: TRBJ2-6
length: 16
CDR3: CASSDSGGSGANVLTF
DNA: TGTGCCAGCAGTGACTCGGGAGGATCTGGGGCCAACGTCCTGACTTTC

V: TRBV11-3
size: -
D: -
J: TRBJ2-5
length: 13
CDR3: CASSLVGAETQYF
DNA: TGTGCCAGCAGCTTGGTCGGCGCAGAGACCCAGTACTTC

V: TRBV5-8
size: -
D: TRBD1
J: TRBJ1-1
length: 12
CDR3: CASSLRQGSAFF
DNA: TGTGCCAGCAGCTTGAGACAGGGTTCAGCTTTCTTT

V: TRBV27
size: -
D: TRBD1
J: TRBJ1-5
length: 18
CDR3: CASSPTPSGQGIGQPQHF
DNA: TGTGCCAGCAGTCCCACACCATCGGGACAGGGGATCGGACAGCCCCAGCATTTT

V: TRBV28
size: once
D: -
J: TRBJ2-5
length: 17
CDR3: CASSFLVDTGRQETQYF
DNA: TGTGCCAGCAGTTTTCTTGTCGACACAGGGAGACAAGAGACCCAGTACTTC

V: TRBV11-2
size: -
D: TRBD1
J: TRBJ1-2
length: 13
CDR3: CASSSLDRAGYTF
DNA: TGTGCCAGCAGCTCCCTCGACAGGGCGGGCTACACCTTC

V: TRBV5-8
size: -
D: -
J: TRBJ1-5
length: 14
CDR3: CASSLAGGGQPQHF
DNA: TGTGCCAGCAGCTTGGCGGGGGGGGGTCAGCCCCAGCATTTT

V: TRBV6-1
size: -
D: -
J: TRBJ1-1
length: 15
CDR3: CASSDRGLGSTEAFF
DNA: TGTGCCAGCAGTGATAGGGGATTAGGGAGCACTGAAGCTTTCTTT

V: TRBV19
size: -
D: TRBD1
J: TRBJ2-6
length: 16
CDR3: CASSSQGAGGANVLTF
DNA: TGTGCCAGTAGTTCGCAGGGGGCGGGTGGGGCCAACGTCCTGACTTTC

V: TRBV18
size: once
D: TRBD1
J: TRBJ2-7
length: 15
CDR3: CASSPNPAGGSEQYF
DNA: TGTGCCAGCTCACCCAATCCAGCAGGGGGCTCCGAGCAGTACTTC

V: TRBV29-1
size: -
D: -
J: TRBJ2-6
length: 14
CDR3: CSVYESSGANVLTF
DNA: TGCAGCGTTTACGAGAGCTCTGGGGCCAACGTCCTGACTTTC

V: TRBV10-3
size: -
D: -
J: TRBJ2-7
length: 13
CDR3: CAAAWDTSYEQYF
DNA: TGTGCCGCCGCATGGGACACCTCCTACGAGCAGTACTTC

V: TRBV19
size: -
D: TRBD1
J: TRBJ1-5
length: 16
CDR3: CASSIDIQGAGQPQHF
DNA: TGTGCCAGTAGTATAGACATACAGGGGGCTGGTCAGCCCCAGCATTTT

V: TRBV19
size: -
D: -
J: TRBJ1-4
length: 12
CDR3: CASSPGQEKLFF
DNA: TGTGCCAGTAGTCCCGGACAGGAAAAACTGTTTTTT

V: TRBV4-1
size: -
D: -
J: TRBJ2-3
length: 21
CDR3: CASSQDVTRPGQRDGTDTQYF
DNA: TGCGCCAGCAGCCAAGATGTAACGCGACCGGGACAAAGAGATGGCACAGATACGCAGTATTTT

V: TRBV11-2
size: -
D: -
J: TRBJ1-4
length: 15
CDR3: CASSSNREGSEKLFF
DNA: TGTGCCAGCAGTTCCAACAGGGAGGGTAGTGAAAAACTGTTTTTT

V: TRBV27
size: -
D: -
J: TRBJ2-7
length: 14
CDR3: CASSLTGSSYEQYF
DNA: TGTGCCAGCAGTTTAACAGGTAGCTCCTACGAGCAGTACTTC

V: TRBV5-4
size: once
D: -
J: TRBJ2-3
length: 14
CDR3: CASSGDLGTDTQYF
DNA: TGTGCCAGCAGCGGTGACCTAGGCACAGATACGCAGTATTTT